This entry concerns a single T cell receptor beta chain. Its antigen is unidentified. Preparation methods for the bulk TCR libraries were those previously described, with listed TCR primers. TCRdb reanalysed the PCR reads using MiXCR and keeps one entry per CDR3 protein. The sample comprises over 600,000 distinct CDR3 sequences, around 20% of which are singletons, and roughly 0.85% rests with the top ten. The record originates from a study of molecular identifiers for immune sequencing clone quantification. As for the study in general: Five portions were made in replicates from RNA of 20,000 or 100,000 naive CD8 cells, and four underwent sequencing. Findings and caveats of the study: Beyond 20 RNA copies, clones held over 97% of effector molecules, compared with under 1% in naive cells. Same-barcode identical TCR molecules could make highly expanded clones look smaller than they are.

The CDR3 sequence is 15 residues long. From germline, CDR1 is GTSNPN and CDR2 SVGIG (reference sequence). V was shortened by 0 bases and J by 4 bases, with 13 bases between the two germline ends. The sample was naive CD8+ T cells from blood, with Jurkat cell RNA spiked in. Subset specified: FACS-sorted CD8+CD4-CCR7+CD45RA+ naive T cells. V usage is TRBV30 and J usage is TRBJ2-1; possibly TRBD1 for D (5 bases). The clonotype was recovered from a human donor in good health. Some libraries in this study had Jurkat cell RNA spiked in. The CDR3 is CAWSVPKTVYNEQFF. CDR3 in DNA: TGTGCCTGGAGTGTACCAAAGACAGTATACAATGAGCAGTTCTTC.